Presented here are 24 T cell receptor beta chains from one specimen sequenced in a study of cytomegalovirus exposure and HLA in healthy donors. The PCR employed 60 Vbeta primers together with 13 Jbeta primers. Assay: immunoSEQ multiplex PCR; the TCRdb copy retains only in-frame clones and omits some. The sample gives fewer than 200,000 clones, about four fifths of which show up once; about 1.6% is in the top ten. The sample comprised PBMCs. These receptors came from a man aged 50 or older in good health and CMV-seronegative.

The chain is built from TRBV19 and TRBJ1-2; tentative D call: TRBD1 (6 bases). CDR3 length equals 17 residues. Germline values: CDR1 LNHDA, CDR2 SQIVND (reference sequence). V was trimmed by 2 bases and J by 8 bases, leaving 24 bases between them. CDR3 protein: CASSIRPGALLSGGYTF. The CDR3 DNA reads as TGTGCCAGTAGTATACGTCCAGGGGCCTTGCTGTCAGGCGGCTACACCTTC. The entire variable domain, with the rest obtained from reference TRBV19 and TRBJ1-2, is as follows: DGGITQSPKYLFRKEGQNVTLSCEQNLNHDAMYWYRQDPGQGLRLIYYSQIVNDFQKGDIAEGYSVSREKKESFPLTVTSAQKNPTAFYLCASSIRPGALLSGGYTFGSGTRLTVV.

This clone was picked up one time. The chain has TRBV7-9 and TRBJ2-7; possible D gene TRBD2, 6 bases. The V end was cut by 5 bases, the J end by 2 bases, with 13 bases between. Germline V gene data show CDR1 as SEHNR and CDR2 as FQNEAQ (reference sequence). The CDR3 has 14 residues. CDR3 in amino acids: CASSPGSGTYEQYF. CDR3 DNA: TGTGCCAGCAGCCCAGGTAGCGGCACCTACGAGCAGTACTTC.

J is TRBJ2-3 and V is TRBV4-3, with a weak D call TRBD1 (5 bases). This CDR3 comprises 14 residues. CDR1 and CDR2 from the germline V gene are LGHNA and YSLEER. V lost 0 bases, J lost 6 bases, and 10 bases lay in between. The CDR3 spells CASSQESRVDTQYF. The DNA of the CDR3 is TGCGCCAGCAGCCAAGAATCCAGGGTGGATACGCAGTATTTT.

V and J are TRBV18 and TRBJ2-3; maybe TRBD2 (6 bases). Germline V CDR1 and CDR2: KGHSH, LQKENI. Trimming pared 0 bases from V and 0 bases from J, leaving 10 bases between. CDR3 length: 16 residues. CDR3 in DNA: TGTGCCAGCTCACCACCGGGACTCCCGAGCACAGATACGCAGTATTTT. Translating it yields CASSPPGLPSTDTQYF. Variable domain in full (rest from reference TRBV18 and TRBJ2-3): NAGVMQNPRHLVRRRGQEARLRCSPMKGHSHVYWYRQLPEEGLKFMVYLQKENIIDESGMPKERFSAEFPKEGPSILRIQQVVRGDSAAYFCASSPPGLPSTDTQYFGPGTRLTVL.

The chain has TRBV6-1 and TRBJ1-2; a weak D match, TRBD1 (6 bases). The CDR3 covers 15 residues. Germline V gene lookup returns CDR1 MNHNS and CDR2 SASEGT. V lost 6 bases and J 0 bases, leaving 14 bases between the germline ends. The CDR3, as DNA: TGTGCCAGCAGGCCGGGACACTCTACTAACTATGGCTACACCTTC. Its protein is CASRPGHSTNYGYTF.

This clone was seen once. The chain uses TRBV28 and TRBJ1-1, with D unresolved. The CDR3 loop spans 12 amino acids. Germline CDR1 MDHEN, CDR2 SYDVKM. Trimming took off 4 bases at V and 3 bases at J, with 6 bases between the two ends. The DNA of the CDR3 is TGTGCCAGCAGTTCCCGGGACACTGAAGCTTTCTTT. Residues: CASSSRDTEAFF.

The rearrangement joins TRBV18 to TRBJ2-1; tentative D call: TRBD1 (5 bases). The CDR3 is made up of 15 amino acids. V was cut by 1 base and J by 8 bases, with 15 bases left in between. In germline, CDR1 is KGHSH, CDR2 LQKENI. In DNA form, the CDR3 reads TGTGCCAGCTCACCACAAGGGGCCGGGTACGATGAGCAGTTCTTC. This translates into CASSPQGAGYDEQFF. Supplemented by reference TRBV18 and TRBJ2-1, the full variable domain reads NAGVMQNPRHLVRRRGQEARLRCSPMKGHSHVYWYRQLPEEGLKFMVYLQKENIIDESGMPKERFSAEFPKEGPSILRIQQVVRGDSAAYFCASSPQGAGYDEQFFGPGTRLTVL.

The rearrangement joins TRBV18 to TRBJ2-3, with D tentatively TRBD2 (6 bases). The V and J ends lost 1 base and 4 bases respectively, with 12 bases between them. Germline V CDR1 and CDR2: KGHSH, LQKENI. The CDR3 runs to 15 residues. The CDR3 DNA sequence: TGTGCCAGCTCACCACGGGTGGGAGGAGCAGATACGCAGTATTTT. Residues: CASSPRVGGADTQYF. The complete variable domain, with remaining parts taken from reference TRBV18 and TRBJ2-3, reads NAGVMQNPRHLVRRRGQEARLRCSPMKGHSHVYWYRQLPEEGLKFMVYLQKENIIDESGMPKERFSAEFPKEGPSILRIQQVVRGDSAAYFCASSPRVGGADTQYFGPGTRLTVL.

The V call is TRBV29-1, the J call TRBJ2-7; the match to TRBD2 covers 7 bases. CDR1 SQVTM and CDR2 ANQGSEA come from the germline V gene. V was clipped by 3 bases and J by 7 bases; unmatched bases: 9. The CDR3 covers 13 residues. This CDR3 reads CSVDGAGVREQYF. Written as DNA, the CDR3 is TGCAGCGTTGATGGGGCGGGGGTGAGGGAGCAGTACTTC.

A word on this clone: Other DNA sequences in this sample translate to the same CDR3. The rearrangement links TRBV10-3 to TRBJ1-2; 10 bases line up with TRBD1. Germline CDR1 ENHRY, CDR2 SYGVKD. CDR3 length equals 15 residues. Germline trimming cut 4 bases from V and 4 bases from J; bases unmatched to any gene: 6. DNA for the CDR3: TGTGCCATCAGTGTGGGGACAGGGGATACCTATGGCTACACCTTC. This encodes CAISVGTGDTYGYTF.

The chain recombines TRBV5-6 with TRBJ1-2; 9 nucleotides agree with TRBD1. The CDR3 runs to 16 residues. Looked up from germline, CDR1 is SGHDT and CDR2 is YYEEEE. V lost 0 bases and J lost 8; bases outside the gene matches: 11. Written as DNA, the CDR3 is TGTGCCAGCAGCTTGGCCTTCATAAAGGACAGGGGAGGCTACACCTTC. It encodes CASSLAFIKDRGGYTF. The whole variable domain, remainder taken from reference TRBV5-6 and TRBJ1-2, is DAGVTQSPTHLIKTRGQQVTLRCSPKSGHDTVSWYQQALGQGPQFIFQYYEEEERQRGNFPDRFSGHQFPNYSSELNVNALLLGDSALYLCASSLAFIKDRGGYTFGSGTRLTVV.

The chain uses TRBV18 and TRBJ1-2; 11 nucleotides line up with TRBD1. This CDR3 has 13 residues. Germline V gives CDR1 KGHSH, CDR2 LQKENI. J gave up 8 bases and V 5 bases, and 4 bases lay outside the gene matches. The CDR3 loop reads CASSGQGAEGYTF. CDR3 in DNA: TGTGCCAGCTCAGGACAGGGGGCGGAGGGCTACACCTTC.

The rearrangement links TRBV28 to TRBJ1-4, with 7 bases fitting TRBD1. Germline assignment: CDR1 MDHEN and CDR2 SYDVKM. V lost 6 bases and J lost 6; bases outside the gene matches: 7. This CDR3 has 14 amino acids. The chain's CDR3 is CASSDRVHYEKLFF. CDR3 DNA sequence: TGTGCCAGCAGCGACAGGGTTCACTATGAAAAACTGTTTTTT.

In DNA, the CDR3 is TGCGCCAGCAGCACCGGGGGTACCTACGAGCAGTACTTC. The encoded protein is CASSTGGTYEQYF. The V call is TRBV5-1, the J call TRBJ2-7, with D maybe TRBD2 (6 bases). Trimming shortened V by 4 bases and J by 2 bases, and 10 bases separated the two germline ends. This CDR3 region has 13 residues. Germline CDR1 is SGHRS and CDR2 is YFSETQ.

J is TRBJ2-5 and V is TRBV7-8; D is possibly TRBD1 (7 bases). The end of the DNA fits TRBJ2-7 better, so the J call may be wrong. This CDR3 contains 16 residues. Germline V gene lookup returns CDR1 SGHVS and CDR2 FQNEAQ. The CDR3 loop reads CASSPNRGLTSYEQYF. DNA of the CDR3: TGTGCCAGCAGCCCCAACAGGGGACTTACCTCCTACGAGCAGTACTTC.

CDR3 bases: TGTGCCAGTAGGGACAGGCACACTGGAAACACCATATATTTT. This gives the protein CASRDRHTGNTIYF. The gene calls are TRBV19 and TRBJ1-3, with 7 bases that match TRBD1. From germline, CDR1 is LNHDA and CDR2 SQIVND (reference sequence). V trimming: 6 bases; J trimming: 2 bases; junction bases outside the gene matches: 4. The CDR3 totals 14 residues.

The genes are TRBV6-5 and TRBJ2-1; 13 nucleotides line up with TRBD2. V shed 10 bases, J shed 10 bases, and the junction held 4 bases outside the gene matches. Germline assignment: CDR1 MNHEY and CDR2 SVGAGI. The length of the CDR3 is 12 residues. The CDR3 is CATSGLAGEQFF. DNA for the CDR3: TGTGCCACCTCGGGACTAGCGGGGGAGCAGTTCTTC.

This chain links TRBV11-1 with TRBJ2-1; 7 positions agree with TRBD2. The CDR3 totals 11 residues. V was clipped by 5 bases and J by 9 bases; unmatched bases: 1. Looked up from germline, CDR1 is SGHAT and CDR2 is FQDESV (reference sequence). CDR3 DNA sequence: TGTGCCAGCAGCCCGGGGGGTGAGCAGTTCTTC. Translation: CASSPGGEQFF.

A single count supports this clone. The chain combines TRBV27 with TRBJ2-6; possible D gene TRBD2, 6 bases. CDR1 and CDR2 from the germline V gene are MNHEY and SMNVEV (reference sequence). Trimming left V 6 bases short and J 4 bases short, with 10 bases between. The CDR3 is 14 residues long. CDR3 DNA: TGTGCCAGCAGCAGCCGGGGGGGGGCCAACGTCCTGACTTTC. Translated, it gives CASSSRGGANVLTF.

The CDR3 nucleotides read TGTGCCAGCAGCTCCACAGGGGTTGGAAACACCATATATTTT. Its protein is CASSSTGVGNTIYF. The gene calls are TRBV6-5 and TRBJ1-3; TRBD1 agrees at 7 bases. The V and J ends lost 6 bases and 3 bases, in that order; junction bases with no gene match: 5. This CDR3 has 14 residues. From germline, CDR1 is MNHEY and CDR2 SVGAGI.

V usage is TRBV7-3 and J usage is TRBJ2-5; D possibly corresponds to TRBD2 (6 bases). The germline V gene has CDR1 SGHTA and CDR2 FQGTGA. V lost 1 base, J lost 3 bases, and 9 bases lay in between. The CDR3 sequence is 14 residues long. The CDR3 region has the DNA TGTGCCAGCAGCTTAATGGGCGGGGAAGAGACCCAGTACTTC. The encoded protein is CASSLMGGEETQYF.

DNA of the CDR3: TGTGCCACCAGCAGGGAAAAAGGGGGCCAATCACCCCTCCACTTT. Protein sequence: CATSREKGGQSPLHF. The chain has TRBV15 and TRBJ1-6, with TRBD1 matching 7 bases. The V gene end was trimmed by 3 bases and the J gene end by 10 bases; junction bases not matched to a gene: 9. This CDR3 comprises 15 residues. The germline gives CDR1 LNHNV, CDR2 YYDKDF (reference sequence).

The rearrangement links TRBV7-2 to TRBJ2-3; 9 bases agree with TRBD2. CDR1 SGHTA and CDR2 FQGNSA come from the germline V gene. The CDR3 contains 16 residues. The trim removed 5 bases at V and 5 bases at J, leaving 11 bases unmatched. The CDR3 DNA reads TGTGCCAGCAGCCCACTAGCGGGCCATTACGGAGATACGCAGTATTTT. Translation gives CASSPLAGHYGDTQYF. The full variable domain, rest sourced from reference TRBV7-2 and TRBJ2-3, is GAGVSQSPSNKVTEKGKDVELRCDPISGHTALYWYRQSLGQGLEFLIYFQGNSAPDKSGLPSDRFSAERTGGSVSTLTIQRTQQEDSAVYLCASSPLAGHYGDTQYFGPGTRLTVL.

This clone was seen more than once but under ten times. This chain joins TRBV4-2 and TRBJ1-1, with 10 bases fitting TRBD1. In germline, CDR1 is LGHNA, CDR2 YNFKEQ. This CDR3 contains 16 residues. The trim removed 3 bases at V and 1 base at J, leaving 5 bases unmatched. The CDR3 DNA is TGTGCCAGCAGCCAGGGGACAGGGGCCTCGAACACTGAAGCTTTCTTT. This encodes CASSQGTGASNTEAFF.